The clone carrying this T cell receptor beta chain was picked up a small number of times. What it binds is not known. The data belong to a study of cytomegalovirus exposure and HLA in healthy donors. Broader study findings: Previously analyzed data showed that most TCR beta V segments were productive at a frequency of about 90% or about 30%. A classifier reportedly called cytomegalovirus status with high sensitivity and specificity. Sequencing depth roughly uniform across donors was assumed in presence/absence analyses.

PCR amplification relied on 60 Vbeta primers (plus 13 Jbeta primers). Sequencing used immunoSEQ multiplex PCR; TCRdb keeps in-frame clones, though not all of them. Of some 150,000 clones listed, around four fifths are singletons. The CDR3 is 13 residues long. Germline CDR1 is SNHLY and CDR2 is FYNNEI. V lost 3 bases and J lost 4, with 9 bases in between. Healthy bone marrow donors formed the donor group. The sequence derives from a woman aged 45-59 years in good health and CMV-seropositive. Sequenced sample: PBMCs. This chain uses TRBV2 with TRBJ1-2; D unclear. The CDR3 loop is CASSDVAAYGYTF. DNA for the CDR3: TGTGCCAGCAGTGACGTAGCAGCCTATGGCTACACCTTC.